These T cell receptor beta chains were read from a single sample in a study of cytomegalovirus exposure and HLA in healthy donors. Only in-frame clones appear in the TCRdb table, and some are missing; sequencing was by immunoSEQ multiplex PCR. The sample has about 160,000 clones; approximately 70% are singletons. Source material: PBMCs. The receptors stem from a man aged 40-49 years in good health and CMV-seropositive. The CDR3 runs from the conserved cysteine through the conserved F or W. Each record gives: V gene, J gene, clone size, D gene, CDR3 DNA, CDR3 protein. The D gene is left open where the match is weak. A row's size may be missing; if present it is once, few, many or a size class.

TRBV7-9	TRBJ1-4	-	-	TGTGCCAGCAGCCCCCGGTCGTTCGGTGGTGCAGGGTCTACAAATATCCTGTTTTTT	CASSPRSFGGAGSTNILFF
TRBV7-2	TRBJ1-1	few	-	TGTGCCAGCAGCTTAGCGGCGAACACTGAAGCTTTCTTT	CASSLAANTEAFF
TRBV9	TRBJ1-6	-	-	TGTGCCAGCAGCCCTGGGAGTAATTCACCCCTCCACTTT	CASSPGSNSPLHF
TRBV11-2	TRBJ2-7	-	-	TGTGCCAGCAGCCAAAGAGGCATTTACGAGCAGTACTTC	CASSQRGIYEQYF
TRBV19	TRBJ1-5	-	-	TGTGCCATCGGACAGCCTAGCAATCAGCCCCAGCATTTT	CAIGQPSNQPQHF
TRBV14	TRBJ1-2	once	-	TGTGCCAGCAGCCAAGGATGGGGGCAGGCCAACTATGGCTACACCTTC	CASSQGWGQANYGYTF
TRBV7-2	TRBJ2-3	-	TRBD2	TGTGCCAGCAGCTTACTAGCGGGGACACCAGATACGCAGTATTTT	CASSLLAGTPDTQYF
TRBV4-1	TRBJ1-6	-	TRBD1	TGCGCCAGCAGCCAAGAGAGCAGGGGGCTCGGTAATTCACCCCTCCACTTT	CASSQESRGLGNSPLHF
TRBV10-1	TRBJ2-7	-	-	TGCGCCAGCATCAGGGACATCTCCTACGAGCAGTACTTC	CASIRDISYEQYF
TRBV19	TRBJ1-2	-	-	TGTGCCAGTAGTCGCGTGGAGTTTCGCTATGGCTACACCTTC	CASSRVEFRYGYTF
TRBV5-6	TRBJ2-5	-	TRBD2	TGTGCCAGCAGCCCGAGACTAGCGGGGGGCCAAGAGACCCAGTACTTC	CASSPRLAGGQETQYF
TRBV9	TRBJ1-3	few	TRBD1	TGTGCCAGCAGCGTATCCGGGACAGCCTCTGGAAACACCATATATTTT	CASSVSGTASGNTIYF
TRBV25-1	TRBJ1-2	many	-	TGTGCCAGCAGTGAATCGGGCAGGGCAATGGGCTACACCTTC	CASSESGRAMGYTF
TRBV28	TRBJ1-6	once	-	TGTGCCAGCACCCCGCAGGGGCAGGGAAATTCACCCCTCCACTTT	CASTPQGQGNSPLHF
TRBV18	TRBJ1-3	-	-	TGTGCCAGCTCACCACTTTCAAGCCTAGTTGTCTCTGGAAACACCATATATTTT	CASSPLSSLVVSGNTIYF
TRBV5-1	TRBJ2-3	-	TRBD2	TGCGCCAGCAGCTTGGAAGCGGGGGGTTTGGCAGATACGCAGTATTTT	CASSLEAGGLADTQYF
TRBV30	TRBJ2-7	-	-	TGTGCCTGGAGTGTACCCTACCAGGACAGACGGTCCTACGAGCAGTACTTC	CAWSVPYQDRRSYEQYF
TRBV2	TRBJ2-1	-	TRBD1	TGTGCCACGTACCGGGACAGAATGTACAATGAGCAGTTCTTC	CATYRDRMYNEQFF
TRBV9	TRBJ2-3	few	TRBD2	TGTGCCAGCAGCGTATCGGTGGGAGGGAGCACAGATACGCAGTATTTT	CASSVSVGGSTDTQYF
TRBV9	TRBJ1-1	few	TRBD1	TGTGCCAGCAGTAGGACAGGGTTGAACACTGAAGCTTTCTTT	CASSRTGLNTEAFF
TRBV6-5	TRBJ1-2	-	-	TGTGCCAGCAGTTACCAGGGCCGGGGGAACTATGGCTACACCTTC	CASSYQGRGNYGYTF
TRBV27	TRBJ1-3	-	-	TGTGCCAGCAGTTTCCAGGGTACGGGAAACACCATATATTTT	CASSFQGTGNTIYF
TRBV4-3	TRBJ1-2	-	-	TGCGCCAGCAGCCAAGATATACAGGGTTGTGGCTACACCTTC	CASSQDIQGCGYTF
TRBV7-9	TRBJ1-3	few	TRBD1	TGTGCCAGCAGTCCCGGGACAGGGCAACGAGGGCACTCTGGAAACACCATATATTTT	CASSPGTGQRGHSGNTIYF
TRBV18	TRBJ1-5	-	-	TGTGCCAGCTCACCAAGCGGACGAAATCAGCCCCAGCATTTT	CASSPSGRNQPQHF
TRBV28	TRBJ2-6	-	TRBD1	TGTGCCAGCAGTTGGGACAGTTCTGGGGCCAACGTCCTGACTTTC	CASSWDSSGANVLTF
TRBV6-5	TRBJ1-1	-	TRBD1	TGTGCCAGCAGATTCGGACAGGCCACTGAAGCTTTCTTT	CASRFGQATEAFF
TRBV15	TRBJ1-1	-	TRBD1	TGTGCCACCAGCAGACGACAGGGAGCTGAAGCTTTCTTT	CATSRRQGAEAFF
TRBV5-8	TRBJ2-7	-	TRBD1	TGTGCCAGCAGTCTACAGGGACAGGACTACGAGCAGTACTTC	CASSLQGQDYEQYF
TRBV6-5	TRBJ1-1	-	TRBD1	TGTGCCAGCAGTCACAGGGGCTTTAACACTGAAGCTTTCTTT	CASSHRGFNTEAFF
TRBV11-3	TRBJ2-3	-	-	TGTGCCAGCAGCCGGGGAAGCACAGATACGCAGTATTTT	CASSRGSTDTQYF
TRBV5-6	TRBJ2-7	-	TRBD1	TGTGCCAGCAGCCCACGGGACAGGGGGCGCAACGAGCAGTACTTC	CASSPRDRGRNEQYF
TRBV9	TRBJ2-2	-	-	TGTGCCAGCAGCTCCCGGTCGGCGGCCAACACCGGGGAGCTGTTTTTT	CASSSRSAANTGELFF
TRBV12-2	TRBJ1-2	-	-	TGTGCAAGTCGCTCCGACAACGTCTATGGCTACACCTTC	CASRSDNVYGYTF
TRBV7-9	TRBJ1-3	-	-	TGTTCCAGCAGCTACCCCCTCCAGGGAAGCTCTGGAAACACCATATATTTT	CSSSYPLQGSSGNTIYF
TRBV4-3	TRBJ2-7	-	TRBD2	TGCGCCAGCAGCCAAGGAGTAGCGGGGGCCTACGAGCAGTACTTC	CASSQGVAGAYEQYF
TRBV30	TRBJ1-5	-	TRBD1	TGTGCTTTCCGGGACAGGGGTCCCCGGGTCCAGCCCCAGCATTTT	CAFRDRGPRVQPQHF
TRBV2	TRBJ2-1	-	TRBD1	TGTGCCAGCGGAGCGCAGGGACAGGGGTACTACAATGAGCAGTTCTTC	CASGAQGQGYYNEQFF
TRBV6-6	TRBJ1-5	-	-	TGTGCCAGCAGTTACGGTTCAGGGTATAGCAATCAGCCCCAGCATTTT	CASSYGSGYSNQPQHF
TRBV5-4	TRBJ1-1	-	-	TGTGCCAGCAGCTTAGGGATGAGGGCGGAGAACACTGAAGCTTTCTTT	CASSLGMRAENTEAFF
TRBV6-5	TRBJ2-5	-	-	TGTGCCAGCAGTTATGTTGAGGGTAGGGAGACCCAGTACTTC	CASSYVEGRETQYF
TRBV6-5	TRBJ2-7	-	TRBD1	TGTGCCAGCAGTTACACAACAGGGGCCGAGCAGTACTTC	CASSYTTGAEQYF
TRBV9	TRBJ1-6	-	-	TGTGCCAGCAGCGTAGGTGGTAAGAGCTCCTATAATTCACCCCTCCACTTT	CASSVGGKSSYNSPLHF
TRBV27	TRBJ1-1	-	TRBD1	TGTGCCAGCAGCTCCCCCCCAGGGGGGAACACTGAAGCTTTCTTT	CASSSPPGGNTEAFF
TRBV5-8	TRBJ2-3	once	-	TGTGCCAGCAGCTTGGACAGGGCAGGCACAGATACGCAGTATTTT	CASSLDRAGTDTQYF
TRBV15	TRBJ1-4	-	-	TGTGCCACCAGCAGAGAGGCTGTTAATGAAAAACTGTTTTTT	CATSREAVNEKLFF
TRBV7-9	TRBJ2-7	-	TRBD1	TGTGCCAGCAGCTCGGACAGGGTCTACGAGCAGTACTTC	CASSSDRVYEQYF
TRBV27	TRBJ1-4	once	-	TGTGCCAGCAGAACAGGGATGGAAAAACTGTTTTTT	CASRTGMEKLFF
TRBV2	TRBJ1-1	-	-	TGTGCCAGCTTAGGGGTTTTAATTTCTTATGAAGCTTTCTTT	CASLGVLISYEAFF